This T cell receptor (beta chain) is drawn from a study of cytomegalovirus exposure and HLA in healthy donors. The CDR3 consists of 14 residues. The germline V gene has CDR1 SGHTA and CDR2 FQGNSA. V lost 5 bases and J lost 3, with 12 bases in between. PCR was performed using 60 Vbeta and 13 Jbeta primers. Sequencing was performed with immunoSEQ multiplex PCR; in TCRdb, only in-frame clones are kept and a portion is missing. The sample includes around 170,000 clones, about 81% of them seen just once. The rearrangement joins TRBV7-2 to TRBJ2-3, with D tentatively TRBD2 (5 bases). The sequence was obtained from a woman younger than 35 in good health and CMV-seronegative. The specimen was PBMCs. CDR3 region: CASSAAGETDTQYF. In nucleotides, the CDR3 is TGTGCCAGCAGCGCGGCGGGTGAGACAGATACGCAGTATTTT.